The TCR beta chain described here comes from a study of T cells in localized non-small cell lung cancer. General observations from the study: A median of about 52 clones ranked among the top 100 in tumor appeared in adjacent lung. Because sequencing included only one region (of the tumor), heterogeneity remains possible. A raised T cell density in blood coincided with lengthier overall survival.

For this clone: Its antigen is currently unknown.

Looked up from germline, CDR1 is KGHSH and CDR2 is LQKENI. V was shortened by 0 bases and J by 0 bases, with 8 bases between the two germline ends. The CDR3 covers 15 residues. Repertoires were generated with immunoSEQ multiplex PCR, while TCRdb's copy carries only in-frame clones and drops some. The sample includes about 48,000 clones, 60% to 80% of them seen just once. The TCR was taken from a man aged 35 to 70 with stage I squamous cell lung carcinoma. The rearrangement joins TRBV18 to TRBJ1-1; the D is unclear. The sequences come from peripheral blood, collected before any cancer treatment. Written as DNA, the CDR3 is TGTGCCAGCTCACCACCGAGCAGAATGAACACTGAAGCTTTCTTT. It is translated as CASSPPSRMNTEAFF.